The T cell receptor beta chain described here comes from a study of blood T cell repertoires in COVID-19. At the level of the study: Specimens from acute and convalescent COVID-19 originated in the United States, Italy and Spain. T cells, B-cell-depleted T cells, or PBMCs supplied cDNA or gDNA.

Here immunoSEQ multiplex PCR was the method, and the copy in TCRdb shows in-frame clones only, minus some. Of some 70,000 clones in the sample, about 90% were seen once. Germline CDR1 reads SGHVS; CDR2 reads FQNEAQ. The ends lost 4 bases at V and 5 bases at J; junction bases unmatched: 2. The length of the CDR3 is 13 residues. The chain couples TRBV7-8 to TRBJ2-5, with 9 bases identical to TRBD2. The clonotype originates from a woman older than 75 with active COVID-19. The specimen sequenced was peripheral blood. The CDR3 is CASSSGTSETQYF. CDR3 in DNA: TGTGCCAGCAGCTCGGGGACTAGCGAGACCCAGTACTTC. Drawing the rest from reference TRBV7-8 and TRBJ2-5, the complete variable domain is GAGVSQSPRYKVAKRGQDVALRCDPISGHVSLFWYQQALGQGPEFLTYFQNEAQLDKSGLPSDRFFAERPEGSVSTLKIQRTQQEDSAVYLCASSSGTSETQYFGPGTRLLVL.